Described below is a single TCR beta chain sequence and its context. Its antigen remains undetermined. The sample holds no much larger clone one base away, and base qualities are not on file. Using the deep immunoSEQ assay, multiplex PCR amplified TCR CDR3 regions from genomic DNA. Extracted genomic DNA from each cell subset was spread evenly across all wells of several immunoSEQ 96-well plates, with each plate serving as a replicate. For sorted subsets, around 200 ng genomic DNA, equal to about 30,000 T cell genomes, was loaded into each replicate PCR. Purified libraries were measured with a Qubit 3.0 fluorometer, size-checked on a Bioanalyzer 2100, and measured again with the KAPA Library Quantification kit. Each immunoSEQ 96-well plate was sequenced on its own single-read 150-cycle Illumina NextSeq 550 flow cell. For the original study's pipeline: Because only junctional sequences without quality scores were contained in the immunoSEQ output, filtering matching that applied to full-length reads could not be performed. Sequences were annotated with PyIR, a Python wrapper for IgBLAST v1.9, using IMGT germline references to assign V/J genes and CDR3. Any read was removed if the V/J assignment was weak (E-value above 1e-6), the CDR3 was missing, or the read contained stop codons, out-of-frame junctions, or ambiguous translated residues. V3J clonotypes were defined as sequences sharing an identical inferred V gene, J gene, and CDR3 amino acid sequence. Percentage overlap between repertoires was computed as shared unique clonotypes divided by the size of the smaller repertoire. RTK rarefaction, the Chao1 estimator, and Recon v2.1 estimates of unobserved clonotypes were used to assess repertoire richness. Generation probabilities for all TCRbeta clonotypes obtained by the gDNA method from a few donors were computed using OLGA. Sourced from immuneACCESS, this table was stored by TCRdb with only in-frame sequences that have V and J called. A share of the clones is absent; for the studies checked, an unresolved V gene accounts for under half, and the remainder has no known explanation. V and J calls and clone size are given by that table; D and trimming were obtained from the DNA. The sample table shows about 980,000 clones, and over 60% are seen once. Around 1.5% of the sample belongs to the ten largest clones.

This sample is drawn from a study of shared clonotypes between healthy human individuals (TCRdb year 2020). With respect to the entire study: The cohort included three men and a couple of women between 18 and 49 years of age. For each donor, three plates each were used for CD4 naive and CD4 memory, two plates were used for CD8 naive, and one plate was used for CD8 memory. To estimate repertoire size and how much clonotypes are shared between individuals, the study performed deep sequencing of blood TCR repertoires from roughly five healthy adults. Different laboratories and diverse techniques were used to prepare libraries and sequence TCR repertoires, to increase sequencing depth and limit assay-specific biases. Each donor's leukapheresis produced roughly between roughly 0.9 and 9 billion PBMCs. The investigation overall reported the following: Larger estimated clonotype richness was generally found for naive subsets than for memory subsets. Pairwise subsampling indicated that sequencing depth was expected to affect the degree of clonotype sharing among donors. Across four donors, approximately 5% of naive CD4, approximately 3.5% of naive CD8, roughly 2.2% of memory CD4, and about 0.44% of memory CD8 clonotypes were shared. Compared with non-shared clonotypes, clonotypes shared by all four sorted-subset donors had higher generation probabilities. The small number of donors limited the genetic and exposure-history diversity represented. Sampling was restricted to blood, and TCR repertoires in tissues likely differ from the TCR repertoires found in blood. Rarefaction of sorted-subset datasets indicated incomplete sequencing despite the large sequencing depth.

The donors were healthy, HIV-negative adults with no recently reported acute infections or vaccinations. Only Caucasian adults living in Nashville, Tennessee, USA were represented among the donors. Magnetic negative selection was used to enrich CD4+ T cells, after which naive cells were positively selected on CD45RA and the negative fraction became the memory subset. Blood was collected by leukapheresis, and PBMCs were isolated by Ficoll-Histopaque density gradient centrifugation and then cryopreserved in liquid nitrogen vapor phase. Analytical flow cytometry was used to check the purity and quantity of each magnetically sorted T cell population. Each sorted fraction had its genomic DNA isolated and then quantified by UV absorbance on a Nanodrop 2000c. The CDR3 runs 16 residues from the cysteine to the phenylalanine. The entry retains the CDR3 DNA only, 48 bases that are in frame from base 1. Trimming at the junction amounts to 5 bases on V and 9 bases on J, and the germline ends lie 24 bases apart. From a lookup of the germline V gene (reference sequence), CDR1 and CDR2 are SGHNT and YYREEE.

The source is a man between 18 and 35 years old in good health. In this chain, TRBV5-4 is recombined with TRBJ2-1, with a tentative D gene TRBD2 over 6 matching bases. Input material: memory CD4+ T cells sorted from blood. The cell subset or site label for this specimen denotes: CD45RA-negative fraction. The nucleotide sequence is given as TGTGCCAGCAGTTGGGGTGGGAATAGCGGCAGAAGTGAGCAGTTCTTC. The translation is CASSWGGNSGRSEQFF.